The 21 T cell receptor beta chains below were found in one sample sequenced in a study of molecular identifiers for immune sequencing clone quantification. TCRdb redid the calling of the PCR reads with MiXCR, one entry per CDR3 protein. Of roughly 100,000 distinct CDR3 sequences listed, less than 35% are singletons. Input material: naive CD8+ T cells from blood, with Jurkat cell RNA spiked in. Specified subset: FACS-sorted CD8+CD4-CCR7+CD45RA+ naive T cells. Every receptor here comes from a human donor in good health. Some libraries in this study had Jurkat cell RNA spiked in.

Remarks on this clonotype: Being one base from a much bigger clone, this may be a read error. The V gene is TRBV7-9, the J gene TRBJ2-3; possibly TRBD2 for D (5 bases). The germline V gene has CDR1 SEHNR and CDR2 FQNEAQ (reference sequence). The CDR3 runs to 17 residues. The DNA for the CDR3 is TGTGCCAGAAGCTACCTCAGGACTGGTCCTAGCACAGATACGCAGTATTTT. Amino acid sequence: CARSYLRTGPSTDTQYF.

Turning to this clonotype: This CDR3 fails to terminate in the conserved phenylalanine or tryptophan, so it likely reflects a read error. The chain links TRBV4-3 to TRBJ2-1; 7 bases line up with TRBD2. The CDR3 extends over 13 amino acids. V dropped 4 bases and J dropped 6; count of bases not matched to a gene: 3. Germline lookup yields CDR1 LGHNA and CDR2 YSLEER. DNA of the CDR3: TGCGCCAGCAGCCGGGAGGGCAGCAATGAGCAGTTCATC. As protein: CASSREGSNEQFI.

In this sample, this clonotype turned up a few times. The V gene is TRBV5-8, the J gene TRBJ1-5; no reliable D call. Germline CDR1 and CDR2: SGHTS and YDEGEE. Between the trimmed V and J ends, which lost 2 bases and 5 bases, there was a span of 8 bases. This CDR3 has 13 residues. The CDR3 nucleotides are TGTGCCAGCAGCTTCCTTACCGATCAGCCCCAGCATTTT. Protein: CASSFLTDQPQHF.

The chain combines TRBV19 with TRBJ2-2; TRBD1 matches at 7 bases. The V gene end was trimmed by 3 bases and the J gene end by 3 bases; junction bases not matched to a gene: 7. This CDR3 comprises 16 residues. CDR1 is LNHDA, CDR2 SQIVND, per germline (reference sequence). CDR3 DNA: TGTGCCAGTAGTATGCGTGACAGGGTATACACCGGGGAGCTGTTTTTT. The encoded protein is CASSMRDRVYTGELFF.

The J gene is TRBJ2-7, the V gene TRBV28; D might be TRBD2 (6 bases). There are 16 residues in the CDR3. Trimming shortened V by 5 bases and J by 4 bases, and 21 bases separated the two germline ends. Germline V gives CDR1 MDHEN, CDR2 SYDVKM. The CDR3 protein is CASSVSLSLGGYEQYF. In DNA form, the CDR3 reads TGTGCCAGCAGTGTTTCTTTGTCGCTAGGAGGGTACGAGCAGTACTTC. Complete variable domain (other parts from reference TRBV28 and TRBJ2-7): DVKVTQSSRYLVKRTGEKVFLECVQDMDHENMFWYRQDPGLGLRLIYFSYDVKMKEKGDIPEGYSVSREKKERFSLILESASTNQTSMYLCASSVSLSLGGYEQYFGPGTRLTVT.

There are a few counts of this clonotype. The rearrangement uses TRBV25-1 and TRBJ2-7, with 8 bases identical to TRBD1. J lost 3 bases, V lost 5 bases, and 18 bases had no gene match. Germline CDR1 is MGHDK and CDR2 is SYGVNS. CDR3 length equals 18 residues. The CDR3 DNA reads TGTGCCAGCAGTCATAGGGGGACAGGCCGGGAGCAGTACTACGAGCAGTACTTC. It specifies CASSHRGTGREQYYEQYF.

The chain couples TRBV12-3 or TRBV12-4 to TRBJ1-2, with D possibly TRBD1 on 5 matching bases. Between the trimmed V and J ends, which lost 8 bases and 7 bases, there was a span of 20 bases. The CDR3 loop spans 14 amino acids. The CDR3 is CASCDRDLGRGYTF. Here the CDR3 DNA reads TGTGCCAGCTGTGACCGGGACCTAGGGCGTGGCTACACCTTC.

The chain is built from TRBV27 and TRBJ2-7; 10 bases map to TRBD2. The CDR3 runs to 15 residues. Losses at the gene ends were 8 bases for V and 5 bases for J; bases not matched to a gene: 12. CDR1 is MNHEY, CDR2 SMNVEV, per germline (reference sequence). The CDR3 region is CASGNSGRNKDEQYF. The CDR3 DNA reads TGTGCCAGCGGTAATAGCGGGAGGAATAAGGACGAGCAGTACTTC.

This chain links TRBV28 with TRBJ2-7, with D perhaps matching TRBD1 or TRBD2 (5 bases each). From germline, CDR1 is MDHEN and CDR2 SYDVKM. V lost 4 bases and J lost 5, with 18 bases in between. The CDR3 covers 15 residues. Here the CDR3 reads CASSSLLGPLDEQYF. In nucleotides, the CDR3 is TGTGCCAGCAGTTCCCTTTTGGGACCCTTGGACGAGCAGTACTTC.

With regard to this clonotype: A read error may account for a junction end that differs from germline. The chain uses TRBV6-2 or TRBV6-3 and TRBJ1-1; a possible D gene is TRBD1 (5 bases). CDR3 length: 16 amino acids. Germline V gene lookup returns CDR1 MNHEY and CDR2 SVGEGT. CDR3: CAGSPIRVRRDTEAFF. In DNA form, the CDR3 reads TGTGCCGGCAGTCCCATCAGGGTGAGGCGGGACACTGAAGCTTTCTTT.

To note about this clonotype: It may be a read error: a sequence one base away is much more abundant. J is TRBJ2-7 and V is TRBV6-6; TRBD1 might be the D (5 bases). V lost 8 bases, J lost 2 bases, and 13 bases lay in between. CDR3 length: 13 amino acids. Germline V lookup: CDR1 MNHNY, CDR2 SVGAGI (reference sequence). Here the CDR3 DNA reads TGTGCCAGCGGATGGGCCAGGGCCTACGAGCAGTACTTC. This gives the protein CASGWARAYEQYF.

The rearrangement uses TRBV29-1 and TRBJ2-7, with D unresolved. V gave up 1 base and J gave up 0 bases, with 16 bases separating them. Germline CDR1 SQVTM, CDR2 ANQGSEA. There are 16 residues in the CDR3. CDR3 loop: CSVEARRRPSSYEQYF. CDR3 DNA: TGCAGCGTTGAAGCTCGCCGCAGGCCATCCTCCTACGAGCAGTACTTC.

This clonotype was observed a handful of times. The chain employs TRBV7-9 and TRBJ2-2; D is unclear. This CDR3 is built from 15 residues. Germline loops: CDR1 SEHNR, CDR2 FQNEAQ (reference sequence). V gave up 10 bases and J gave up 0 bases, with 15 bases separating them. The CDR3, as DNA: TGTGCCACCTCCACCGGAACACCGAACACCGGGGAGCTGTTTTTT. Protein sequence: CATSTGTPNTGELFF.

This clonotype was counted between two and nine times. V is TRBV20-1 and J is TRBJ1-1; TRBD1 agrees at 10 bases. V trimming: 3 bases; J trimming: 4 bases; junction bases outside the gene matches: 11. The CDR3 extends over 16 amino acids. Germline V gene lookup returns CDR1 DFQATT and CDR2 SNEGSKA (reference sequence). As DNA, the CDR3 is TGCAGTGCTAGCTTCCCCGGGACAGGGGTTAGCACTGAAGCTTTCTTT. It specifies CSASFPGTGVSTEAFF.

The chain joins TRBV24-1 to TRBJ2-7; D remains ambiguous. This CDR3 is 12 amino acids long. Between the trimmed V and J ends, which lost 7 bases and 3 bases, there was a span of 9 bases. Germline-derived CDR1 and CDR2 are KGHDR and SFDVKD. The CDR3 sequence: CATRYRNYEQYF. The CDR3 nucleotides are TGTGCCACCAGGTACAGAAACTACGAGCAGTACTTC.

This clonotype was picked up a small number of times. The J gene is TRBJ2-3, the V gene TRBV12-3 or TRBV12-4; unclear D gene. V was shortened by 7 bases and J by 7 bases, with 18 bases between the two germline ends. This CDR3 is built from 14 residues. The CDR3, as DNA: TGTGCCAGCAACTCGGGCGGCTCGGCAAATACGCAGTATTTT. It is translated as CASNSGGSANTQYF.

Ten or more counts support this clonotype. The chain is built from TRBV13 and TRBJ2-3, with D hard to call. This CDR3 spans 14 amino acids. CDR1 and CDR2 (germline): PRHDT, FYEKMQ (reference sequence). Trimming removed 3 bases from V and 1 base from J, with 8 bases in between. In DNA, the CDR3 is TGTGCCAGCAGCTTCGGGCAGCGCACAGATACGCAGTATTTT. Translating gives CASSFGQRTDTQYF.

This clonotype has more than one count but fewer than ten. CDR3 protein: CASSSRQGGNEQFF. The CDR3 nucleotides read TGTGCCAGCAGCTCCCGACAGGGAGGGAATGAGCAGTTCTTC. The rearrangement joins TRBV7-2 to TRBJ2-1, with D possibly being TRBD1 or TRBD2 (7 bases each). CDR1 is SGHTA, CDR2 FQGNSA, per germline. The CDR3 contains 14 residues. V was shortened by 4 bases and J by 7 bases, with 14 bases between the two germline ends.

In this sample, this clonotype turned up a few times. This chain connects TRBV4-3 to TRBJ2-7, with 9 bases matching TRBD1. CDR1 is LGHNA and CDR2 is YSLEER in the germline V gene. V shed 3 bases and J 3 bases; nucleotides not matched to a gene: 3. The CDR3 has 14 amino acids. The CDR3 here is CASSHEGQGYEQYF. In DNA form, the CDR3 reads TGCGCCAGCAGCCACGAGGGACAGGGCTACGAGCAGTACTTC.

V gene TRBV27 combines with J gene TRBJ2-2; D not resolved. V lost 2 bases to trimming and J lost 6 bases, with 7 bases between them. This CDR3 has 13 amino acids. Looked up from germline, CDR1 is MNHEY and CDR2 is SMNVEV (reference sequence). CDR3 sequence: CASSLALAGELFF. CDR3 in DNA: TGTGCCAGCAGTTTAGCGTTGGCCGGGGAGCTGTTTTTT.

This clonotype showed up just once. The V call is TRBV27, the J call TRBJ2-2; a possible D gene is TRBD2 (5 bases). V lost 2 bases and J 4 bases, leaving 17 bases between the germline ends. Germline V lookup: CDR1 MNHEY, CDR2 SMNVEV (reference sequence). The CDR3 totals 17 residues. CDR3 loop: CASSLTTRSRGTGELFF. The CDR3, as DNA: TGTGCCAGCAGTTTAACTACACGGAGCCGGGGCACCGGGGAGCTGTTTTTT.